This passage covers 11 T cell receptor beta chains from one sample sequenced in a study of cytomegalovirus exposure and HLA in healthy donors. With 60 Vbeta and 13 Jbeta primers, the PCR was carried out. TCRdb's copy holds only in-frame clones and misses some; the assay was immunoSEQ multiplex PCR. In the table there are 60,000 to 80,000 clones, 62% of which are singletons. The sequencing sample was made of PBMCs. All receptors derive from a man aged 25-40 years in good health and CMV-seronegative.

The CDR3, as DNA: TGTGCCAGCAGCCAACTAACGCCCCCCTTTGGCTACACCTTC. Amino acids: CASSQLTPPFGYTF. The chain recombines TRBV14 with TRBJ1-2; D is unresolved. CDR1 and CDR2 (germline): SGHDN, FVKESK. The CDR3 is 14 residues long. V shed 2 bases and J shed 7 bases, with 14 bases lying between them.

This clone was seen more than once but under ten times. The gene calls are TRBV25-1 and TRBJ1-6, with D perhaps matching TRBD1 (5 bases). Germline CDR1 and CDR2: MGHDK and SYGVNS. V was trimmed by 2 bases and J by 6 bases, leaving 20 bases between them. The CDR3 contains 18 residues. CDR3 loop: CASSENSGGNVGNSPLHF. The CDR3 DNA reads TGTGCCAGCAGTGAAAACTCCGGGGGAAATGTCGGTAATTCACCCCTCCACTTT.

This rearrangement joins TRBV4-2 to TRBJ2-1; 12 positions agree with TRBD2. The V gene's germline CDR1 is LGHNA and CDR2 YNFKEQ. The CDR3 spans 15 residues. Unmatched junction bases numbered 8, after V lost 6 bases and J lost 8 bases. In DNA, the CDR3 is TGTGCCAGCAGACCTACTAGCGGGGGGCTCGATGAGCAGTTCTTC. Residues: CASRPTSGGLDEQFF.

The CDR3 sequence: CASSFSWTVNSPLHF. CDR3 DNA: TGTGCCAGCAGCTTTAGTTGGACAGTCAATTCACCCCTCCACTTT. J is TRBJ1-6 and V is TRBV5-6; D is perhaps TRBD1 (6 bases). CDR3 length: 15 amino acids. V was cut by 2 bases and J by 7 bases, with 13 bases left in between. Germline V lookup: CDR1 SGHDT, CDR2 YYEEEE.

V and J are TRBV9 and TRBJ2-6; D is uncertain. Trimming shortened V by 3 bases and J by 2 bases, and 9 bases separated the two germline ends. The CDR3 extends over 15 amino acids. The germline V gene has CDR1 SGDLS and CDR2 YYNGEE. CDR3 loop: CASSDLGPGANVLTF. The CDR3 DNA follows: TGTGCCAGCAGCGACCTAGGTCCTGGGGCCAACGTCCTGACTTTC.

There are a few counts of this clone. V and J are TRBV20-1 and TRBJ1-2, with D unclear. This CDR3 contains 11 residues. With 6 bases removed from V and 5 bases from J, the gap between germline ends came to 10 bases. CDR1 DFQATT and CDR2 SNEGSKA come from the germline V gene (reference sequence). Written as DNA, the CDR3 is TGCAGTGCCAGGTACTCTTATGGCTACACCTTC. The encoded protein is CSARYSYGYTF.

This clone has more than one count but fewer than ten. This chain links TRBV5-1 with TRBJ2-3; 8 bases map to TRBD2. The CDR3 totals 14 residues. Germline CDR1 reads SGHRS; CDR2 reads YFSETQ. V lost 4 bases, J lost 3 bases, and 4 bases stayed unmatched. The CDR3 nucleotides read TGCGCCAGCAGCCCAATAGCGGGGACAGATACGCAGTATTTT. Protein product: CASSPIAGTDTQYF.

The chain has TRBV6-6 and TRBJ1-5, with D hard to call. Trimming removed 6 bases at V and 3 bases at J, with 6 bases between. The CDR3 runs 12 residues. CDR1 is MNHNY, CDR2 SVGAGI, per germline (reference sequence). CDR3 DNA sequence: TGTGCCAGCAGCCGTCCCAATCAGCCCCAGCATTTT. Protein product: CASSRPNQPQHF.

This clone came up once. CDR3 nucleotide sequence: TGTGCCAGCAGCCAAGGGTCCCGGACAGGGGTTGCTTCACCCCTCCACTTT. Translated, it gives CASSQGSRTGVASPLHF. The chain is built from TRBV14 and TRBJ1-6, with 9 bases matching TRBD1. The CDR3 consists of 17 residues. Germline V lookup: CDR1 SGHDN, CDR2 FVKESK. The ends lost 1 base at V and 9 bases at J; junction bases unmatched: 10.

This clone appeared a few times. The rearrangement joins TRBV27 to TRBJ1-5; the D is unclear. Germline CDR1 MNHEY, CDR2 SMNVEV (reference sequence). V lost 3 bases, J lost 2 bases, and 11 bases lay in between. This CDR3 has 15 residues. For the CDR3, the DNA is TGTGCCAGCAGTTTGTCCGGGTACGGCAATCAGCCCCAGCATTTT. Its translation is CASSLSGYGNQPQHF.

The chain uses TRBV27 and TRBJ2-5; 10 nucleotides line up with TRBD1. Trimming at V came to 1 base and at J to 5 bases, leaving 1 base not matched to a gene. In germline, CDR1 is MNHEY, CDR2 SMNVEV (reference sequence). The CDR3 contains 14 residues. This chain's CDR3 is CASSLWGQGETQYF. CDR3 bases: TGTGCCAGCAGTTTATGGGGACAGGGGGAGACCCAGTACTTC.